This is a list of T cell receptor beta chains from one sample in a study of glioma-infiltrating T cells. Using its own MiXCR run on the multiplex PCR reads, TCRdb lists one record per CDR3 protein. The table lists roughly 100,000 distinct CDR3 sequences, roughly 30% of them singletons. The sample was glioma tissue, nonneoplastic brain tissue, or PBMCs (not recorded which). The receptors stem from a human donor with low-grade glioma or glioblastoma, undergoing nonglioma brain surgery, or in good health (not recorded which). Each CDR3 is given with its conserved first and last residue. The order of the fields is D gene, V gene, clone size, J gene, CDR3 protein, CDR3 DNA. D genes are given only for firm matches. Clone size is shown for a subset of rows, as once, few, many or a class of expanded clone.

D: .; V: TRBV19; size: .; J: TRBJ2-7; CDR3: CASSIDGSYEQYF; DNA: TGTGCCAGTAGTATAGACGGCTCCTACGAGCAGTACTTC
D: .; V: TRBV27; size: many; J: TRBJ2-7; CDR3: CASSYGVGGEQYF; DNA: TGTGCCAGCAGTTACGGTGTCGGGGGCGAGCAGTACTTC
D: .; V: TRBV27; size: once; J: TRBJ2-1; CDR3: CASSESDQGQLF; DNA: TGTGCCAGCAGTGAGTCAGACCAGGGGCAGCTCTTC
D: TRBD1; V: TRBV4-1; size: .; J: TRBJ2-3; CDR3: CASSQVPGQGADTQYF; DNA: TGCGCCAGCAGCCAAGTTCCGGGACAGGGAGCAGATACGCAGTATTTT
D: .; V: TRBV7-6; size: .; J: TRBJ2-2; CDR3: CVSSLIAGRNTGELFF; DNA: TGTGTCAGCAGCTTAATCGCAGGGAGGAACACCGGGGAGCTGTTTTTT
D: .; V: TRBV7-6; size: .; J: TRBJ2-3; CDR3: CASSKAGGTDTQYF; DNA: TGTGCCAGCAGCAAGGCAGGAGGCACAGATACGCAGTATTTT
D: .; V: TRBV3-1; size: .; J: TRBJ2-2; CDR3: CASSPSPIRANTGELFF; DNA: TGTGCCAGCAGCCCGAGTCCAATTCGTGCTAACACCGGGGAGCTGTTTTTT
D: TRBD1; V: TRBV5-1; size: few; J: TRBJ1-1; CDR3: CASSSPGQGYTEAFF; DNA: TGCGCCAGCAGCTCTCCGGGACAGGGGTACACTGAAGCTTTCTTT
D: .; V: TRBV19; size: many; J: TRBJ2-5; CDR3: CASSITPMGTQYF; DNA: TGTGCCAGTAGTATAACCCCGATGGGGACCCAGTACTTC
D: TRBD1; V: TRBV29-1; size: .; J: TRBJ1-1; CDR3: CSVDGGTVGRNEAFF; DNA: TGCAGCGTTGATGGTGGGACAGTGGGGAGGAATGAAGCTTTCTTT
D: .; V: TRBV3-1; size: many; J: TRBJ2-3; CDR3: CASSQWTTSPDTQYF; DNA: TGTGCCAGCAGCCAATGGACTACAAGCCCAGATACGCAGTATTTT
D: TRBD2; V: TRBV12-3/TRBV12-4; size: few; J: TRBJ2-3; CDR3: CASSRLAGGNEDTQYF; DNA: TGTGCCAGCAGTCGGCTAGCGGGGGGGAATGAAGATACGCAGTATTTT
D: .; V: TRBV7-6; size: many; J: TRBJ2-3; CDR3: CASSLRILGTFTDTQYF; DNA: TGTGCCAGCAGCTTAAGAATATTGGGGACATTTACAGATACGCAGTATTTT
D: .; V: TRBV7-6; size: many; J: TRBJ1-1; CDR3: CASSLYADGEPEAFF; DNA: TGTGCCAGCAGCTTATACGCAGATGGAGAGCCTGAAGCTTTCTTT
D: .; V: TRBV27; size: few; J: TRBJ2-5; CDR3: CASSFHETQYF; DNA: TGTGCCAGCAGTTTTCACGAGACCCAGTACTTC
D: .; V: TRBV14; size: few; J: TRBJ2-7; CDR3: CASSESSEAYEQYF; DNA: TGTGCCAGCAGCGAGAGCTCCGAGGCCTACGAGCAGTACTTC
D: TRBD2; V: TRBV28; size: few; J: TRBJ2-6; CDR3: CASTRGGSGANVLTF; DNA: TGTGCCAGCACCCGGGGGGGCTCTGGGGCCAACGTCCTGACTTTC
D: .; V: TRBV7-2; size: many; J: TRBJ2-3; CDR3: CASSQGAGADTQYF; DNA: TGTGCCAGCAGCCAAGGGGCAGGTGCAGATACGCAGTATTTT
D: .; V: TRBV6-1; size: medium-sized; J: TRBJ2-7; CDR3: CASSRGYEQYF; DNA: TGTGCCAGCAGTCGAGGCTACGAGCAGTACTTC
D: TRBD2; V: TRBV7-2; size: many; J: TRBJ2-2; CDR3: CASSLVRGGTGELFF; DNA: TGTGCCAGCAGCTTAGTCCGGGGAGGGACCGGGGAGCTGTTTTTT
D: .; V: TRBV18; size: .; J: TRBJ1-6; CDR3: CASSPGLNSPLHF; DNA: TGTGCCAGCTCACCAGGACTTAATTCACCCCTCCACTTT
D: TRBD2; V: TRBV20-1; size: .; J: TRBJ2-5; CDR3: CSAPGGSGGIIYQETQYF; DNA: TGCAGTGCTCCCGGTGGTAGCGGGGGGATCATTTACCAAGAGACCCAGTACTTC
D: .; V: TRBV18; size: few; J: TRBJ1-5; CDR3: CASSPNGQNQPQHF; DNA: TGTGCCAGCTCACCCAACGGACAGAATCAGCCCCAGCATTTT
D: .; V: TRBV7-2; size: few; J: TRBJ2-5; CDR3: CASTEQETQYF; DNA: TGTGCTTCGACAGAGCAAGAGACCCAGTACTTC
D: .; V: TRBV10-3; size: .; J: TRBJ1-1; CDR3: CAISESKGRGQNTEAFF; DNA: TGTGCCATCAGTGAGTCAAAGGGCCGAGGTCAGAACACTGAAGCTTTCTTT
D: .; V: TRBV25-1; size: many; J: TRBJ1-5; CDR3: CASSEAWDDLQPQHF; DNA: TGTGCCAGCAGTGAAGCTTGGGATGACCTCCAGCCCCAGCATTTT
D: .; V: TRBV28; size: many; J: TRBJ1-1; CDR3: CASKTGGITEAFF; DNA: TGTGCCAGCAAAACGGGGGGCATCACTGAAGCTTTCTTT
D: TRBD1; V: TRBV20-1; size: .; J: TRBJ2-7; CDR3: CSAPRDRGPNYEQYF; DNA: TGCAGTGCCCCCCGGGACAGGGGGCCGAACTACGAGCAGTACTTC
D: .; V: TRBV27; size: .; J: TRBJ2-7; CDR3: CASSPRGYYEQYF; DNA: TGCGCCAGCAGTCCCCGGGGATACTACGAGCAGTACTTC
D: .; V: TRBV29-1; size: once; J: TRBJ2-2; CDR3: CSVEDCDEGTNTGELFF; DNA: TGCAGCGTTGAAGATTGTGATGAAGGCACGAACACCGGGGAGCTGTTTTTT
D: .; V: TRBV12-3/TRBV12-4; size: few; J: TRBJ2-7; CDR3: CASSGTASSYEQYF; DNA: TGTGCCAGCAGCGGGACTGCTAGCTCCTACGAGCAGTACTTC
D: TRBD2; V: TRBV5-4; size: few; J: TRBJ2-3; CDR3: CASSPSGGEDTQYF; DNA: TGTGCCAGCAGCCCTAGCGGGGGAGAGGATACGCAGTATTTT
D: .; V: TRBV7-2; size: many; J: TRBJ2-3; CDR3: CASSLGVSDTQYF; DNA: TGTGCCAGCAGCTTAGGGGTTTCCGATACGCAGTATTTT
D: .; V: TRBV4-2; size: .; J: TRBJ1-5; CDR3: CASSRDRAGWEAQHF; DNA: TGTGCCAGCAGCCGAGATCGGGCCGGCTGGGAGGCCCAGCATTTT
D: TRBD2; V: TRBV20-1; size: many; J: TRBJ2-5; CDR3: CSARPASGGQETQYF; DNA: TGCAGTGCTAGGCCCGCTAGCGGGGGGCAAGAGACCCAGTACTTC
D: .; V: TRBV7-6; size: many; J: TRBJ2-3; CDR3: CASSFGIGTDTQYF; DNA: TGTGCCAGCAGCTTCGGGATCGGCACAGATACGCAGTATTTT
D: .; V: TRBV4-2; size: .; J: TRBJ1-6; CDR3: CASSQDPGISPLHF; DNA: TGTGCCAGCAGCCAAGACCCGGGGATTTCACCCCTCCACTTT
D: TRBD1; V: TRBV27; size: many; J: TRBJ2-7; CDR3: CATAFRDRGPYEQYF; DNA: TGTGCCACTGCCTTCCGGGACAGGGGTCCCTACGAGCAGTACTTC
D: TRBD1; V: TRBV11-3; size: .; J: TRBJ2-5; CDR3: CASSFGLGDRDQETQYF; DNA: TGTGCCAGCAGCTTTGGTTTAGGGGACAGGGACCAAGAGACCCAGTACTTC
D: .; V: TRBV19; size: few; J: TRBJ1-1; CDR3: CASSIGQANTEAFF; DNA: TGTGCCAGTAGTATAGGCCAAGCGAACACTGAAGCTTTCTTT
D: TRBD1; V: TRBV20-1; size: many; J: TRBJ1-2; CDR3: CSATDRATYGYTF; DNA: TGCAGTGCTACTGACAGGGCCACCTATGGCTACACCTTC
D: TRBD2; V: TRBV30; size: .; J: TRBJ2-7; CDR3: CAWSPLAGVSYEQYF; DNA: TGTGCCTGGAGTCCACTAGCGGGGGTCTCCTACGAGCAGTACTTC
D: .; V: TRBV5-1; size: many; J: TRBJ1-1; CDR3: CASSLPTEGTEAFF; DNA: TGCGCCAGCAGCTTGCCCACTGAGGGCACTGAAGCTTTCTTT
D: .; V: TRBV20-1; size: many; J: TRBJ2-3; CDR3: CSARISTDTQYF; DNA: TGCAGTGCTAGAATCAGCACAGATACGCAGTATTTT
D: TRBD1; V: TRBV27; size: .; J: TRBJ2-4; CDR3: CASIDQGAKDIQYF; DNA: TGTGCCAGCATTGATCAGGGGGCCAAAGACATTCAGTACTTC
D: .; V: TRBV28; size: many; J: TRBJ1-2; CDR3: CASSQDSSYGYTF; DNA: TGTGCCAGCAGTCAGGACAGTTCCTATGGCTACACCTTC
D: .; V: TRBV18; size: .; J: TRBJ1-1; CDR3: CASSPRGGPMNTEAFF; DNA: TGTGCCAGCTCACCACGGGGGGGACCCATGAACACTGAAGCTTTCTTT
D: TRBD1; V: TRBV4-1; size: many; J: TRBJ2-7; CDR3: CASSQYVRDREIEVYEQYF; DNA: TGCGCCAGCAGCCAATACGTGCGTGACAGGGAGATTGAAGTCTACGAGCAGTACTTC
D: .; V: TRBV7-2; size: few; J: TRBJ1-1; CDR3: CASSPYMGEAFF; DNA: TGTGCCAGCAGCCCCTACATGGGGGAGGCTTTCTTT
D: .; V: TRBV20-1; size: many; J: TRBJ1-1; CDR3: CSARDTRIGSTEAFF; DNA: TGCAGTGCTAGGGACACCAGGATAGGTAGCACTGAAGCTTTCTTT
D: .; V: TRBV5-4; size: .; J: TRBJ1-5; CDR3: CASSLDPGYEPQHF; DNA: TGTGCCAGCAGCTTGGATCCGGGGTATGAGCCCCAGCATTTT
D: .; V: TRBV6-2/TRBV6-3; size: many; J: TRBJ2-7; CDR3: CASSFPGQQYF; DNA: TGTGCCAGCAGTTTCCCGGGACAGCAGTACTTC
D: .; V: TRBV3-1; size: .; J: TRBJ2-7; CDR3: CASSRGGSSYEQYF; DNA: TGTGCCAGCAGCCGAGGCGGTTCCTCCTACGAGCAGTACTTC
D: .; V: TRBV7-9; size: few; J: TRBJ1-5; CDR3: CASSPGQVDNQPQHF; DNA: TGTGCCAGCAGCCCCGGGCAGGTCGACAATCAGCCCCAGCATTTT
D: .; V: TRBV4-3; size: .; J: TRBJ2-3; CDR3: CASSQDPGTVNTQYF; DNA: TGCGCCAGCAGCCAAGATCCGGGTACGGTGAATACGCAGTATTTT